This T cell receptor (beta chain) is drawn from a study of cytomegalovirus exposure and HLA in healthy donors. The V gene end was trimmed by 5 bases and the J gene end by 5 bases; junction bases not matched to a gene: 10. The CDR3 covers 17 residues. Per the germline V gene, CDR1 is SGHAT and CDR2 is FQNNGV. PCR employed 60 Vbeta and 13 Jbeta primers. Methods used by the authors: Counted up in a later analysis, unique TCR beta chains came to 60 million to 95 million, with around 10 million shared. The repertoire was sequenced with immunoSEQ multiplex PCR; TCRdb's copy has only in-frame clones and lacks some. That table is the source of V, J and clone size, and D and trimming were worked out from the DNA. The sample has about 100,000 clones, about three quarters seen once. Regarding donors, all were healthy bone marrow donors.

The chain has TRBV11-2 and TRBJ2-3; 13 nucleotides line up with TRBD2. The clonotype comes from a middle-aged man in good health and CMV-seropositive. The source material was PBMCs. DNA of the CDR3: TGTGCCAGCAGCGACGATAGGACTAGCGGGGGAGGAGATACGCAGTATTTT. This codes for CASSDDRTSGGGDTQYF.